These 26 T cell receptor beta chains were all obtained from the same sample, sequenced in a study of T-cell reconstitution after alpha-beta-depleted transplantation in children. Unique molecular identifiers were built into the TCRbeta library. TCRdb reanalysed the PCR reads using MiXCR and keeps one entry per CDR3 protein. Of hundreds of thousands of distinct CDR3 sequences listed, over 10% are singletons. The sample in question was PBMCs, obtained before TCRalphabeta/CD19-depleted stem cell transplant. The receptor source for this set is a girl between 2 and 10 years old with congenital amegakaryocytic thrombocytopenia, due to receive a stem cell transplant.

This clonotype was seen ten or more times. This chain links TRBV7-9 with TRBJ2-7; D possibly corresponds to TRBD2 (6 bases). In germline, CDR1 is SEHNR, CDR2 FQNEAQ (reference sequence). The V and J ends lost 1 base and 2 bases respectively, with 9 bases between them. The CDR3 is 14 amino acids. CDR3 residues: CASSLDRTTYEQYF. The CDR3 bases are TGTGCCAGCAGCTTAGACAGGACTACCTACGAGCAGTACTTC.

The chain recombines TRBV5-1 with TRBJ2-3; 9 bases fit TRBD2. J lost 2 bases, V lost 6 bases, and 19 bases had no gene match. The V gene's germline CDR1 is SGHRS and CDR2 YFSETQ. CDR3 length: 19 amino acids. The CDR3 spells CASTPAAREGAQFTDTQYF. The CDR3 nucleotides are TGCGCCAGCACCCCTGCTGCGCGGGAGGGCGCCCAATTCACAGATACGCAGTATTTT.

The chain joins TRBV30 to TRBJ2-3, with 8 bases fitting TRBD2. The V gene end was trimmed by 3 bases and the J gene end by 2 bases; junction bases not matched to a gene: 7. Per the germline V gene, CDR1 is GTSNPN and CDR2 is SVGIG (reference sequence). The CDR3 is made up of 15 amino acids. The CDR3 bases are TGTGCCTGGAGCCTAGCGGGCAAACACACAGATACGCAGTATTTT. Its translation: CAWSLAGKHTDTQYF.

The sample holds many counts of this clonotype. The genes are TRBV10-3 and TRBJ2-1, with 7 nucleotides matching TRBD2. CDR1 and CDR2 (germline): ENHRY, SYGVKD. The CDR3 covers 14 residues. The trim removed 6 bases at V and 4 bases at J, leaving 6 bases unmatched. The CDR3: CAIRAGEGYNEQFF. The CDR3 region has the DNA TGTGCCATCAGGGCGGGGGAGGGGTACAATGAGCAGTTCTTC.

This clonotype was counted at least ten times. The chain has TRBV9 and TRBJ2-1; 7 nucleotides match TRBD2. Trimming at V came to 4 bases and at J to 8 bases, leaving 9 bases not matched to a gene. This CDR3 is 14 amino acids long. Germline CDR1 and CDR2: SGDLS and YYNGEE. CDR3: CASSLGLDIYEQFF. DNA for the CDR3: TGTGCCAGCAGCCTTGGACTAGATATCTATGAGCAGTTCTTC.

This sequence joins TRBV11-1 and TRBJ2-5; D might be TRBD2 (6 bases). The CDR3 spans 15 residues. V lost 5 bases and J 1 base, leaving 14 bases between the germline ends. Per germline, CDR1 SGHAT and CDR2 FQDESV (reference sequence). CDR3 nucleotides: TGTGCCAGCAGCACCCCGGGACTCCCCCAAGAGACCCAGTACTTC. Its protein product is CASSTPGLPQETQYF.

This clonotype appeared many times. The rearrangement uses TRBV12-3 or TRBV12-4 and TRBJ1-5, with 8 nucleotides matching TRBD1. V dropped 5 bases and J dropped 3; count of bases not matched to a gene: 6. This CDR3 region has 15 residues. CDR3 in amino acids: CASSLSDRANQPQHF. For the CDR3, the DNA is TGTGCCAGCAGTCTATCGGACAGGGCCAATCAGCCCCAGCATTTT.

This clonotype was counted a few times. This sequence joins TRBV5-1 and TRBJ1-1; D is possibly TRBD1 (5 bases). The CDR3 has 14 residues. The germline gives CDR1 SGHRS, CDR2 YFSETQ. The V gene lost 4 bases and the J gene lost 5 bases, with 15 bases spanning the gap. The CDR3 region is CASSANPGGTEAFF. The CDR3 bases are TGCGCCAGCAGCGCAAATCCCGGGGGGACTGAAGCTTTCTTT.

This chain uses TRBV20-1 with TRBJ2-5; 16 bases are shared with TRBD2. The CDR3 length is 18 residues. V trimming: 6 bases; J trimming: 0 bases; junction bases outside the gene matches: 10. CDR1 and CDR2 (germline): DFQATT, SNEGSKA (reference sequence). The DNA for the CDR3 is TGCAGTGCGCGGGGGACTAGCGGGAGGGAGCCGTACCAAGAGACCCAGTACTTC. As protein: CSARGTSGREPYQETQYF.

This chain connects TRBV12-3 or TRBV12-4 to TRBJ2-2; the match to TRBD1 covers 7 bases. CDR3 length: 15 amino acids. After removal of 3 bases from V and 10 bases from J, the junction contained 11 bases not matched to a gene. In DNA, the CDR3 is TGTGCCAGCAGTTTTGAGGGGGCGGTGTCCGAGGAGCTGTTTTTT. Protein: CASSFEGAVSEELFF.

This clonotype was counted a single time. A read error may be the cause here, since a much bigger clone is one base away. Likely a read error: the CDR3 ends without its conserved phenylalanine or tryptophan. The J gene is TRBJ2-3, the V gene TRBV20-1, with a weak D call TRBD2 (5 bases). The CDR3 length is 16 residues. CDR1 is DFQATT, CDR2 SNEGSKA, per germline (reference sequence). The V gene lost 0 bases and the J gene lost 2 bases, with 15 bases spanning the gap. CDR3 protein: CSARDPSGGLTDTQYY. CDR3 nucleotide sequence: TGCAGTGCTAGAGATCCCAGCGGAGGCCTCACAGATACGCAGTATTAT.

This clonotype was counted ten times or more. CDR3 bases: TGTGCCAGCAGCTTGGGGACTAGCGGGGACTACAATGAGCAGTTCTTC. Translated: CASSLGTSGDYNEQFF. This rearrangement joins TRBV11-2 to TRBJ2-1; the match to TRBD2 covers 13 bases. J was trimmed by 3 bases and V by 3 bases; bases with no gene match: 2. CDR3 length: 16 amino acids. Germline V CDR1 and CDR2: SGHAT, FQNNGV.

This clonotype was counted ten times or more. The J gene is TRBJ2-2, the V gene TRBV5-1; 9 bases match TRBD2. V shed 4 bases, J shed 0 bases, and the junction held 4 bases outside the gene matches. Germline loops: CDR1 SGHRS, CDR2 YFSETQ. This CDR3 has 16 residues. CDR3 nucleotides: TGCGCCAGCAGCGCAAGACTAGCGGCGAACACCGGGGAGCTGTTTTTT. This sequence encodes CASSARLAANTGELFF.

The table lists this clonotype with a few counts. V usage is TRBV12-3 or TRBV12-4 and J usage is TRBJ2-7; 16 bases line up with TRBD2. V trimming: 6 bases; J trimming: 6 bases; junction bases outside the gene matches: 14. The length of the CDR3 is 18 residues. CDR3 loop: CASSTPGLAGGWFGEQYF. For the CDR3, the DNA is TGTGCCAGCAGCACACCGGGACTAGCGGGAGGGTGGTTCGGCGAGCAGTACTTC.

There are many counts of this clonotype. Written as DNA, the CDR3 is TGTGCCAGCAGCTTAGAGAAGAGCAATCAGCCCCAGCATTTT. Residues: CASSLEKSNQPQHF. The V call is TRBV7-6, the J call TRBJ1-5; D is unresolved. The germline V and J ends were trimmed by 1 base and 1 base, with 5 bases remaining between them. The CDR3 is 14 residues long. CDR1 SGHVS and CDR2 FNYEAQ come from the germline V gene.

This clonotype was seen many times. The chain links TRBV10-3 to TRBJ1-6; D may be TRBD1 (6 bases). Germline values: CDR1 ENHRY, CDR2 SYGVKD. V gave up 2 bases and J gave up 6 bases, with 11 bases separating them. The CDR3 sequence is 15 residues long. This CDR3 reads CAISEPGVGNSPLHF. The CDR3 nucleotides are TGTGCCATCAGTGAGCCAGGGGTGGGTAATTCACCCCTCCACTTT.

This clonotype was found many times. This rearrangement joins TRBV20-1 to TRBJ2-1, with D possibly matching TRBD2 (6 bases). Germline CDR1 DFQATT, CDR2 SNEGSKA (reference sequence). The CDR3 extends over 15 amino acids. V was shortened by 6 bases and J by 8 bases, with 23 bases between the two germline ends. CDR3 nucleotide sequence: TGCAGTGCCATGGGACTTCGAGCGGGTAACGATGAGCAGTTCTTC. It translates to CSAMGLRAGNDEQFF.

The chain has TRBV7-8 and TRBJ1-5; D remains ambiguous. V gave up 7 bases and J gave up 0 bases, with 10 bases separating them. CDR1 is SGHVS and CDR2 is FQNEAQ in the germline V gene. The CDR3 sequence is 14 residues long. The CDR3 sequence: CASTLQLSNQPQHF. The CDR3 DNA sequence: TGTGCCAGCACCCTACAGCTTAGCAATCAGCCCCAGCATTTT.

This clonotype was found many times. The gene calls are TRBV20-1 and TRBJ2-5, with 8 positions matching TRBD2. V shed 1 base and J 5 bases; nucleotides not matched to a gene: 6. There are 14 residues in the CDR3. CDR1 and CDR2 (germline): DFQATT, SNEGSKA (reference sequence). CDR3 in amino acids: CSARVSGIDETQYF. The CDR3 nucleotides are TGCAGTGCTAGAGTTAGCGGGATAGATGAGACCCAGTACTTC.

There are many counts of this clonotype. The chain links TRBV5-1 to TRBJ2-1; 8 positions agree with TRBD2. The germline CDR1 and CDR2 sequences are SGHRS and YFSETQ. The CDR3 sequence is 15 residues long. The ends lost 0 bases at V and 6 bases at J; junction bases unmatched: 5. CDR3 protein: CASSLALAEVNEQFF. CDR3 in DNA: TGCGCCAGCAGCTTGGCACTAGCGGAGGTCAATGAGCAGTTCTTC.

The chain employs TRBV7-9 and TRBJ2-1; TRBD2 is a possible D gene (6 bases). The CDR3 extends over 14 amino acids. The germline V and J ends were trimmed by 3 bases and 8 bases, with 14 bases remaining between them. Per the germline V gene, CDR1 is SEHNR and CDR2 is FQNEAQ (reference sequence). The chain's CDR3 is CASSFGGDLHEQFF. The CDR3 nucleotides read TGTGCCAGCAGCTTCGGAGGGGATCTCCATGAGCAGTTCTTC. The full variable domain, with the rest looked up from reference TRBV7-9 and TRBJ2-1, is DTGVSQNPRHKITKRGQNVTFRCDPISEHNRLYWYRQTLGQGPEFLTYFQNEAQLEKSRLLSDRFSAERPKGSFSTLEIQRTEQGDSAMYLCASSFGGDLHEQFFGPGTRLTVL.

The table lists this clonotype with a count of one. The chain joins TRBV5-1 to TRBJ2-7; D call uncertain. The germline V gene has CDR1 SGHRS and CDR2 YFSETQ. This CDR3 comprises 14 residues. Deletions cut 2 bases from V and 1 base from J, with 10 bases between. The CDR3 loop is CASSFRSLSYEQYF. As DNA, the CDR3 is TGCGCCAGCAGCTTTAGGTCCCTTTCCTACGAGCAGTACTTC.

This clonotype was detected many times. V and J are TRBV20-1 and TRBJ2-3; unclear D gene. The germline V gene encodes CDR1 DFQATT and CDR2 SNEGSKA (reference sequence). This CDR3 comprises 12 residues. Trimming took off 4 bases at V and 2 bases at J, with 7 bases between the two ends. DNA of the CDR3: TGCAGTGCTATTTGGGACACAGATACGCAGTATTTT. Translated, it gives CSAIWDTDTQYF.

In its sample, this clonotype was seen a few times. This sequence joins TRBV5-1 and TRBJ2-7; no reliable D call. Germline CDR1 and CDR2: SGHRS and YFSETQ. Trimming pared 4 bases from V and 5 bases from J, leaving 13 bases between. The CDR3 totals 13 residues. The CDR3 here is CASSIPDHHEQYF. In DNA, the CDR3 is TGCGCCAGCAGCATCCCCGACCATCACGAGCAGTACTTC.

There are many counts of this clonotype. The rearrangement uses TRBV7-9 and TRBJ2-2; the D is unclear. Germline V lookup: CDR1 SEHNR, CDR2 FQNEAQ (reference sequence). V lost 5 bases to trimming and J lost 5 bases, with 15 bases between them. CDR3 length: 15 residues. In DNA, the CDR3 is TGTGCCAGCAGCACAATCGCCCTAGGGACCGGGGAGCTGTTTTTT. Protein product: CASSTIALGTGELFF.

This clonotype has a count of ten or more. This chain connects TRBV29-1 to TRBJ1-2; D gene uncertain. This CDR3 region has 13 residues. The germline gives CDR1 SQVTM, CDR2 ANQGSEA. The ends were cut back, 7 bases at V and 3 bases at J, with 15 bases in the middle. The CDR3 loop reads CSGRVGDDYGYTF. The CDR3 DNA sequence: TGCAGCGGCCGAGTGGGCGACGACTATGGCTACACCTTC.